The rows below give T cell receptor beta chains drawn from one sample of a study of blood T cell repertoires in COVID-19. Sequencing was performed with immunoSEQ multiplex PCR; in TCRdb, only in-frame clones are kept and a portion is missing. The sample records some 250,000 clones, around 81% being singletons. Sequencing used peripheral blood. The receptor set was obtained from a woman aged 55-69 years with active or convalescent COVID-19. Each CDR3 is given with its conserved first and last residue. The order of the fields is clone size, J gene, D gene, V gene, CDR3 protein, CDR3 DNA. D genes are given only for firm matches. Not all rows give a size; the values are once, few, many and, for expanded clones, a class.

- | TRBJ1-3 | TRBD1 | TRBV19 | CASSIRGPGNTIYF | TGTGCCAGTAGTATTAGGGGGCCTGGAAACACCATATATTTT
- | TRBJ1-4 | TRBD1 | TRBV5-1 | CASSSQTGGDEKLFF | TGCGCCAGCAGCTCGCAGACAGGGGGTGATGAAAAACTGTTTTTT
- | TRBJ1-1 | - | TRBV18 | CASSPPMRDEAFF | TGTGCCAGCTCACCACCGATGCGGGACGAAGCTTTCTTT
few | TRBJ2-1 | - | TRBV5-4 | CASSLGQSYNEQFF | TGTGCCAGCAGCTTGGGACAGTCATACAATGAGCAGTTCTTC
- | TRBJ2-7 | - | TRBV6-4 | CASSHRDTMNYEQYF | TGTGCCAGCAGTCACCGGGACACGATGAACTACGAGCAGTACTTC
- | TRBJ2-3 | - | TRBV4-3 | CASSQEGVASTDTQYF | TGCGCCAGCAGCCAAGAGGGCGTCGCTAGCACAGATACGCAGTATTTT
- | TRBJ1-5 | - | TRBV29-1 | CSVGDSYNQPQHF | TGCAGCGTGGGGGACTCTTACAATCAGCCCCAGCATTTT
- | TRBJ1-2 | - | TRBV7-8 | CASSPFQGYGYTF | TGTGCCAGCAGCCCATTTCAGGGCTATGGCTACACCTTC
- | TRBJ1-4 | - | TRBV30 | CASTQGGGEKLFF | TGTGCCTCTACACAGGGCGGAGGCGAAAAACTGTTTTTT
few | TRBJ1-2 | - | TRBV6-6 | CASSFRGNPNYGYTF | TGTGCCAGCAGCTTCCGGGGAAACCCCAACTATGGCTACACCTTC
- | TRBJ2-7 | TRBD2 | TRBV7-2 | CASSLGAGRSYEQYF | TGTGCCAGCAGCTTAGGAGCGGGGAGGTCCTACGAGCAGTACTTC
- | TRBJ2-1 | - | TRBV5-8 | CASSRVQGYHNEQFF | TGTGCCAGCAGCCGGGTCCAGGGCTACCACAATGAGCAGTTCTTC
- | TRBJ1-2 | - | TRBV27 | CASRGLGINYGYTF | TGTGCCAGCAGGGGACTGGGAATCAACTATGGCTACACCTTC
- | TRBJ1-5 | - | TRBV6-5 | CASSYSYNFGQPQHF | TGTGCCAGCAGTTACTCCTATAACTTCGGTCAGCCCCAGCATTTT
- | TRBJ1-1 | - | TRBV7-9 | CASSFQGMVNTEAFF | TGTGCCAGCAGCTTCCAGGGGATGGTGAACACTGAAGCTTTCTTT
- | TRBJ1-1 | - | TRBV6-2/TRBV6-3 | CASSFFSRVNTEAFF | TGTGCCAGCAGTTTTTTTTCCAGGGTGAACACTGAAGCTTTCTTT
- | TRBJ2-3 | - | TRBV6-5 | CASTRAASTDTQYF | TGTGCCAGCACCAGGGCGGCTAGCACAGATACGCAGTATTTT
- | TRBJ1-6 | TRBD1 | TRBV2 | CASSQGQGNSPLHF | TGTGCCAGCAGTCAGGGACAGGGAAATTCACCCCTCCACTTT
- | TRBJ2-7 | - | TRBV2 | CATHPRVTSYEQYF | TGTGCCACCCATCCCCGGGTCACCTCCTACGAGCAGTACTTC
- | TRBJ1-6 | - | TRBV6-5 | CASSYGGNNSPLHF | TGTGCCAGCAGTTACGGCGGGAATAATTCACCCCTCCACTTT
few | TRBJ1-4 | - | TRBV7-9 | CASRTSGKGEKLFF | TGTGCCAGCCGAACCTCAGGGAAAGGTGAAAAACTGTTTTTT
- | TRBJ1-5 | - | TRBV27 | CASSPLWVTGDNQPQHF | TGTGCCAGCAGTCCACTGTGGGTGACAGGAGACAATCAGCCCCAGCATTTT
- | TRBJ2-1 | TRBD1 | TRBV12-3/TRBV12-4 | CASSWLQGEHLFF | TGTGCCAGCAGTTGGTTACAGGGGGAACATCTGTTCTTC
few | TRBJ2-2 | - | TRBV5-4 | CASSLTGTDTGELFF | TGTGCCAGCAGCTTGACTGGTACGGACACCGGGGAGCTGTTTTTT
- | TRBJ2-5 | - | TRBV6-5 | CASSYSRVRETQYF | TGTGCCAGCAGTTACTCGCGGGTTAGGGAGACCCAGTACTTC
- | TRBJ1-1 | - | TRBV18 | CASSPGEGEAFF | TGTGCCAGCTCACCAGGGGAGGGGGAGGCTTTCTTT
- | TRBJ1-2 | - | TRBV27 | CASSFGGYGYTF | TGTGCCAGCAGTTTTGGCGGATATGGCTACACCTTC